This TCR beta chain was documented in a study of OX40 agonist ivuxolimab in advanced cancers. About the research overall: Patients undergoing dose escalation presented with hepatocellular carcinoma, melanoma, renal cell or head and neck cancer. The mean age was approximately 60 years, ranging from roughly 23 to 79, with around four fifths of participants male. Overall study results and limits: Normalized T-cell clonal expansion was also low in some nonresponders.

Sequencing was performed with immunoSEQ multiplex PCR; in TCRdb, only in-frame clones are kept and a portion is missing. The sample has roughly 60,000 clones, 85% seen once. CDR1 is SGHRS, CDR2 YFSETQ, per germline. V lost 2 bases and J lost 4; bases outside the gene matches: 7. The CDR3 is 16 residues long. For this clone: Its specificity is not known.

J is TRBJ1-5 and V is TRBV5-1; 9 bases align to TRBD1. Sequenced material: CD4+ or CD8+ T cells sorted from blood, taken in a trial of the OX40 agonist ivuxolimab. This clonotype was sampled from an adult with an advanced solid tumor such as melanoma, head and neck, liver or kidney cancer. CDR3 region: CASSFGPTGGNQPQHF. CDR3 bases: TGCGCCAGCAGCTTCGGACCGACAGGGGGAAATCAGCCCCAGCATTTT.